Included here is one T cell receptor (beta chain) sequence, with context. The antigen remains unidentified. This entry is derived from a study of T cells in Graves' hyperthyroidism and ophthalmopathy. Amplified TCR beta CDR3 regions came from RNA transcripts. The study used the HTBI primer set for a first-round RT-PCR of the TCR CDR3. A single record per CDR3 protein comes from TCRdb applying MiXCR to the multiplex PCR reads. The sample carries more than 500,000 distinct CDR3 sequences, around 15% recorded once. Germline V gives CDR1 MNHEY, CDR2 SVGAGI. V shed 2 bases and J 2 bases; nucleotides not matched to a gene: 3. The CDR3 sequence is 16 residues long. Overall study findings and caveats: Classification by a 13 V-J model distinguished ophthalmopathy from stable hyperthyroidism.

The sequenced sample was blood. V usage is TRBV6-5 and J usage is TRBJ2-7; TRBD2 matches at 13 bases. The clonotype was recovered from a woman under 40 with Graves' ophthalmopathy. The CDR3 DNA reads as TGTGCCAGCAGTTACCGGGGACTAGCGGGACCCTACGAGCAGTACTTC. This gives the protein CASSYRGLAGPYEQYF.